The sequence of this TCR beta chain was determined in a study of glioma-infiltrating T cells after dendritic cell vaccination. Study-wide results and caveats: Higher pretreatment TIL content predicted longer progression-free time and survival.

Comment on this clone: Its antigen remains unidentified.

The trim removed 3 bases at V and 6 bases at J, leaving 3 bases unmatched. The CDR3 length is 13 residues. Germline loops: CDR1 SGDLS, CDR2 YYNGEE. Amplification used 60 V beta primers and 13 J beta primers. Some clones are missing from TCRdb's copy, which holds only in-frame ones; the method was immunoSEQ multiplex PCR. The data hold roughly 80,000 clones, with around 87% observed a single time. Time point reported: after dendritic cell vaccination, including at tumor progression/relapse. This sequence was found in a human donor with glioblastoma. This specimen consisted of blood, obtained after dendritic cell vaccination. J is TRBJ1-2 and V is TRBV9; TRBD1 matches at 9 bases. This chain's CDR3 is CASSGDRAHGYTF. CDR3 DNA: TGTGCCAGCAGCGGGGACAGGGCTCATGGCTACACCTTC.